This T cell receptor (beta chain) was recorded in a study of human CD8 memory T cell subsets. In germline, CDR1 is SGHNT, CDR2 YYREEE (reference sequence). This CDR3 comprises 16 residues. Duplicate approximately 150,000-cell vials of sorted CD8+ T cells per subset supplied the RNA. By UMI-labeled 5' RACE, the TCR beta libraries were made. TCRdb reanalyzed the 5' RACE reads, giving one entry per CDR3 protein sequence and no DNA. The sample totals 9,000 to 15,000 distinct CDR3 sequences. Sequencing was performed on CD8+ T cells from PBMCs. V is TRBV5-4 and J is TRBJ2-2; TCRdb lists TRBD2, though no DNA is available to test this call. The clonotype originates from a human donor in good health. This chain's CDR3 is CASSVGLAGDIGELFF.